This T cell receptor beta chain was identified in a study of T cell repertoires in cytomegalovirus infection. Study summary: Public signatures in TCR beta pointed to CMV infection and matching HLA type. The study, taken as a whole, reports: Across the ex vivo response, the dominant clonotypes were HLA-C-restricted CMV-specific TCR beta clonotypes.

TCRdb used MiXCR to reprocess the reads, holding one entry per CDR3 protein. This table has approximately 990,000 distinct CDR3 sequences, roughly 30% appearing once. Worth noting for this clonotype: Its antigen is currently unknown. It may be a read error: a sequence one base away is much more abundant.

This CDR3 has 17 residues. CDR1 SGHTA and CDR2 FQGNSA come from the germline V gene. The chain couples TRBV7-2 to TRBJ1-3; TRBD1 matches 8 bases. This receptor was obtained from a human donor in good health (CMV status not recorded). Some clones in this sample may be carry-over from other donors' samples. Sequenced material: cultured CD8+ T cells from PBMCs, taken from culture after CMV antigen stimulation. CDR3: CASSPGQGGIEGNNIYF. CDR3 bases: TGTGCCAGCAGCCCCGGACAGGGAGGCATCGAAGGAAACAACATATATTTT.